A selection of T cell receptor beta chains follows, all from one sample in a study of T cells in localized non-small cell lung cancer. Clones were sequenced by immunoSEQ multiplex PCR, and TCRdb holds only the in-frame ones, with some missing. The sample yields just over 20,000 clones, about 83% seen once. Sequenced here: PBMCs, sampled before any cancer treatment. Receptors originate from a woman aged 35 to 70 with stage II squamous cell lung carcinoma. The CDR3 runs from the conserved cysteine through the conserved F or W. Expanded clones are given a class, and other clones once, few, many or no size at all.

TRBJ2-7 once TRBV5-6 CASSLVGGAVTYEQYF
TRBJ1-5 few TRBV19 CASSTPQVYSNQPQHF
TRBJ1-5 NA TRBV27 CASSSGSGSNQPQHF
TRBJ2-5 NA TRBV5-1 CASSLEVETQYF
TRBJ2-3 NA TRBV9 CASSPGIGRDTQYF
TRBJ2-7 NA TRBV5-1 CASSLGYGPYEQYF
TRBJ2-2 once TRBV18 CASSPLQKGSANTGELFF
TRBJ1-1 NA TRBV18 CASSPPLRTGGNTEAFF
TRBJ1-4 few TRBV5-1 CASSLAWGSNEKLFF
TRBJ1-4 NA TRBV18 CASSPAGLGATNEKLFF
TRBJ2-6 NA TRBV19 CASTPGGYSGANVLTF
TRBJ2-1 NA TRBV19 CASSPPGGLAGVEQFF
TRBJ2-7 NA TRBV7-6 CASSEGVLAGAYEQYF
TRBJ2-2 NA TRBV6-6 CASRGLLGDRGRELFF
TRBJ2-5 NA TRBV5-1 CASSLESSGRETQYF
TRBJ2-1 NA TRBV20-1 CSAAAGRVEFF
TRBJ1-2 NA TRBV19 CASRGQGHGYTF
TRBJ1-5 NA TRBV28 CASQGRGNQPQHF
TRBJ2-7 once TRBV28 CASSFRLGSYEQYF
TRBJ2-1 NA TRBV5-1 CASSLFGNEQFF
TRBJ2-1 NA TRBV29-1 CSVEPSGSEQFF
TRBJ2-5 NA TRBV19 CASSILDRQETQYF
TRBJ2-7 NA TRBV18 CASSPEGQGILTYEQYF
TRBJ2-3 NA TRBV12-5 CASGLVRLDTQYF
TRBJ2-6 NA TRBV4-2 CASSQQTGSGANVLTF
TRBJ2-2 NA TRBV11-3 CASSTSPLAGGPSTGELFF
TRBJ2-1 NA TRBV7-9 CASSLRADSSYNEQFF
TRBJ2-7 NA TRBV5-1 CASSLDGNSYEQYF
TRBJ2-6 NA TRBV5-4 CASSLGRVRVGANVLTF
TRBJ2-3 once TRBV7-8 CASSSGQGSGTDTQYF
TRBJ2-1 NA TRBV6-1 CASREGYEQFF
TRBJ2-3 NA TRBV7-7 CASSPGTGRGTQYF
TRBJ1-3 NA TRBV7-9 CASSFTRFSGNTIYF
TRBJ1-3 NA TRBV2 CASSEAGSGNTIYF
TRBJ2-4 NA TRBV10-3 CAISETGTENIQYF
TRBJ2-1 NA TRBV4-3 CASSPTGGEQFF
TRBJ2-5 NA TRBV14 CASSQLTSGKETQYF
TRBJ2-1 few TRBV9 CASSEGTLSYNEQFF
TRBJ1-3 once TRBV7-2 CASSLALSGNTIYF
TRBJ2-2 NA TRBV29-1 CSVSGGQVTGELFF